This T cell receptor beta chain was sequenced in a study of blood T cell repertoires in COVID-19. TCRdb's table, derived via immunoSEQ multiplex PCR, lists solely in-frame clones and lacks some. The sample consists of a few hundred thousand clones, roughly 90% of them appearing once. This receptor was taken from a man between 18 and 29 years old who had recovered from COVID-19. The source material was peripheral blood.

CDR3 DNA sequence: TGTGCCAGCAGCCACGGGACTAGCGGGAGGCTCACAGATACGCAGTATTTT. This sequence encodes CASSHGTSGRLTDTQYF. This chain connects TRBV5-5 to TRBJ2-3; 15 positions agree with TRBD2. CDR1 and CDR2 from the germline V gene are SGHKS and YYEKEE (reference sequence). This CDR3 contains 17 residues. Trimming cost V 4 bases and J 2 bases; bases outside gene matches: 5.